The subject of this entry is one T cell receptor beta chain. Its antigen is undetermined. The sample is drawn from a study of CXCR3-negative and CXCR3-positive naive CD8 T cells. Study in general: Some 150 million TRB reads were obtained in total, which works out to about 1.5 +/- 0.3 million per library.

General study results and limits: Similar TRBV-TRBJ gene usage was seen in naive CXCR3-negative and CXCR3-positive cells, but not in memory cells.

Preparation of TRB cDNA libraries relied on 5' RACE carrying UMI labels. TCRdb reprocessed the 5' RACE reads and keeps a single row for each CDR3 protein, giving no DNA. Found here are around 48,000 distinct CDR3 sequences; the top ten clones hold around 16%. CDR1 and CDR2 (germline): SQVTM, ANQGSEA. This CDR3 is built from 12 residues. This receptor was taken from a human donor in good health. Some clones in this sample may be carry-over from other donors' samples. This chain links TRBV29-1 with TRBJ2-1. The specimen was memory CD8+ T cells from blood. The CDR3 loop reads CSGTGGDNEQFF.